One and the same sample provided the 10 T cell receptor beta chains below, sequenced in a study of long-term antiretroviral therapy in people with HIV. Investigators performed immunoSEQ version v3.0 at survey level. Repertoires were generated with immunoSEQ multiplex PCR, while TCRdb's copy carries only in-frame clones and drops some. The table includes about 21,000 clones, around 84% detected once. The sequencing used unsorted PBMCs, collected 0.9 years after starting antiretroviral therapy. The receptors derive from a man between 18 and 35 years old with HIV.

The chain links TRBV5-1 to TRBJ1-1; weak D call: TRBD1 (6 bases). Germline CDR1 is SGHRS and CDR2 is YFSETQ. V lost 4 bases, J lost 0 bases, and 13 bases lay in between. This CDR3 contains 15 residues. For the CDR3, the DNA is TGCGCCAGCAGCGTGACCGGGACAATGAACACTGAAGCTTTCTTT. Translating it yields CASSVTGTMNTEAFF.

Judged by abundance, this clone is medium-sized (0.01 to 0.1%). The chain employs TRBV2 and TRBJ1-1, with D hard to call. The CDR3 has 17 amino acids. V was clipped by 4 bases and J by 0 bases, with 18 bases between them. The germline V gene encodes CDR1 SNHLY and CDR2 FYNNEI. The chain's CDR3 is CASSGTLGQTMNTEAFF. CDR3 in DNA: TGTGCCAGCAGTGGGACCTTAGGGCAAACCATGAACACTGAAGCTTTCTTT.

This chain uses TRBV7-9 with TRBJ2-2; D may be TRBD2 (6 bases). Germline CDR1 is SEHNR and CDR2 is FQNEAQ (reference sequence). Trimming left V 8 bases short and J 4 bases short, with 14 bases between. CDR3 length: 14 amino acids. As DNA, the CDR3 is TGTGCCAGCCGGAGGGCGGGTAGCACCGGGGAGCTGTTTTTT. Translating it yields CASRRAGSTGELFF.

The J gene is TRBJ1-1, the V gene TRBV27; perhaps TRBD1 as D (6 bases). The length of the CDR3 is 14 residues. Germline assignment: CDR1 MNHEY and CDR2 SMNVEV (reference sequence). Trimming removed 5 bases from V and 8 bases from J, with 18 bases in between. The CDR3: CASSPTGYDGEAFF. CDR3 bases: TGTGCCAGCAGTCCGACAGGCTACGACGGGGAAGCTTTCTTT.

This rearrangement joins TRBV9 to TRBJ2-2; the match to TRBD1 covers 9 bases. The CDR3 runs to 14 residues. In germline, CDR1 is SGDLS, CDR2 YYNGEE. V trimming: 3 bases; J trimming: 3 bases; junction bases outside the gene matches: 0. The CDR3 protein is CASSGDRDTGELFF. The CDR3 DNA reads TGTGCCAGCAGCGGGGACAGGGACACCGGGGAGCTGTTTTTT.

The chain's CDR3 is CASKPAGGPSEQYF. The CDR3 DNA reads TGTGCCAGCAAACCAGCGGGGGGACCTTCCGAGCAGTACTTC. The chain links TRBV27 to TRBJ2-7; 9 bases are shared with TRBD2. This CDR3 region has 14 residues. The J segment lost 6 bases and the V segment lost 7 bases, leaving 10 bases of the junction unmatched. Germline CDR1 reads MNHEY; CDR2 reads SMNVEV (reference sequence).

V usage is TRBV11-2 and J usage is TRBJ2-7; perhaps TRBD1 as D (8 bases). This CDR3 comprises 13 residues. V lost 5 bases to trimming and J lost 6 bases, with 14 bases between them. Germline CDR1 is SGHAT and CDR2 is FQNNGV. The CDR3 spells CASSLTGEGEQYV. CDR3 DNA sequence: TGTGCCAGCAGCCTGACAGGGGAGGGCGAGCAGTACGTC.

The chain recombines TRBV6-5 with TRBJ2-1, with D tentatively TRBD1 (5 bases). The CDR3 extends over 14 amino acids. V dropped 7 bases and J dropped 1 base, with 11 bases sitting between them. From germline, CDR1 is MNHEY and CDR2 SVGAGI. The CDR3 coding sequence is TGTGCCAGCACCCCAGGGCTGTCCTACAATGAGCAGTTCTTC. It codes for CASTPGLSYNEQFF.

This chain links TRBV9 with TRBJ2-1, with 10 bases lining up with TRBD1. Germline assignment: CDR1 SGDLS and CDR2 YYNGEE. J gave up 7 bases and V 7 bases, and 2 bases lay outside the gene matches. This CDR3 has 12 residues. The CDR3, as DNA: TGTGCCAGCGGGACAGGGGCTAATGAGCAGTTCTTC. Amino acid sequence: CASGTGANEQFF.

CDR3 sequence reads: CASSYSSDEQFF. The CDR3, as DNA: TGTGCCAGCAGTTACTCGTCGGATGAGCAGTTCTTC. This chain joins TRBV6-5 and TRBJ2-1; no reliable D call. V was pared by 0 bases and J by 8 bases, with 5 bases between. Germline CDR1 reads MNHEY; CDR2 reads SVGAGI. The CDR3 sequence is 12 residues long.